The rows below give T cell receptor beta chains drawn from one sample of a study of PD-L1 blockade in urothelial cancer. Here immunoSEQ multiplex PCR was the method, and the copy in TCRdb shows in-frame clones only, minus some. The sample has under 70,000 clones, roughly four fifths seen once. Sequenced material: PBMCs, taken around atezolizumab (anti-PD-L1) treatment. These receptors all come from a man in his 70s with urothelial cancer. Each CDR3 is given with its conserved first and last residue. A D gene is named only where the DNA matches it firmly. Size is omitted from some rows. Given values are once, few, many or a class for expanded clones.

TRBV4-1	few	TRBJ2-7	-	TGCGCCAGCAGCCAAGGAGTCTCAGGACAAGCCTACGAGCAGTACTTC	CASSQGVSGQAYEQYF
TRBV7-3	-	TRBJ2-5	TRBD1	TGTGCCAGCAGCTTTACAGGGGGAGAGACCCAGTACTTC	CASSFTGGETQYF
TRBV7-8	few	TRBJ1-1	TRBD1	TGTGCCAGCAGCTTAGGGACAGGGTCGTACACTGAAGCTTTCTTT	CASSLGTGSYTEAFF
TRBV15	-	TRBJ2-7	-	TGTGCCACCAGCAGAGAACCGGGATACTCCTACGAGCAGTACTTC	CATSREPGYSYEQYF
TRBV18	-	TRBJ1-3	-	TGTGCCAGCTCACCTATTATTACAGGCTCTGGAAACACCATATATTTT	CASSPIITGSGNTIYF
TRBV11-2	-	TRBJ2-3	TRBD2	TGTGCCAGCAGCTTAGGAGCTAGCGGGAGTCGCACAGATACGCAGTATTTT	CASSLGASGSRTDTQYF
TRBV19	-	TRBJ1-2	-	TGTGCCAGTAGTATGGGATTAGGGGGAACTAACTATGGCTACACCTTC	CASSMGLGGTNYGYTF
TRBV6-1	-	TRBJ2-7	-	TGTGCCAGCAGTGAAAGCCAGGGAGGCTACGAGCAGTACTTC	CASSESQGGYEQYF
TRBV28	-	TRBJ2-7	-	TGTGCCAGCAGTTTATCCGGGAGTGGGTACGAGCAGTACTTC	CASSLSGSGYEQYF
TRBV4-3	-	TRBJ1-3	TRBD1	TGCGCCAGCAGCGGGACAGGCCGCTCTGGAAACACCATATATTTT	CASSGTGRSGNTIYF
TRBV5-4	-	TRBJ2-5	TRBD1	TGTGCCAGCATCGACAGGGGCGAAGAGACCCAGTACTTC	CASIDRGEETQYF
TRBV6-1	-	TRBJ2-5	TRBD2	TGTGCCAGCAGCCTGATGAGCGGGAGGTTTGAGACCCAGTACTTC	CASSLMSGRFETQYF
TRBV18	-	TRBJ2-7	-	TGTGCCAGCTCACCGCCCGAACAGGGCTCCTACGAGCAGTACTTC	CASSPPEQGSYEQYF
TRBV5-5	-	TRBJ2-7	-	TGTGCCAGCAGCTTGGCCCCAGCCTACGAGCAGTACTTC	CASSLAPAYEQYF
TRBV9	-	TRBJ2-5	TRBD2	TGTGCCAGCAGCCCCCCCCTAGCGGGAGGGAGGGAAGAGACCCAGTACTTC	CASSPPLAGGREETQYF
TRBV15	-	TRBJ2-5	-	TGTGCCACCAGCACACAGGGAGGGGAGACCCAGTACTTC	CATSTQGGETQYF
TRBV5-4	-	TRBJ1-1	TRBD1	TGTGCCAGCAGCCCCGGACAGGGGAACACTGAAGCTTTCTTT	CASSPGQGNTEAFF
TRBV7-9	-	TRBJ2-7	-	TGTGCCAGCAGCTTAGGTGGAGGGGACGAGCAGTACTTC	CASSLGGGDEQYF
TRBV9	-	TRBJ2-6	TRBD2	TGTGCCAGCAGCGTAGGACTAGCGGGAGAGGGTGGGGCCAACGTCCTGACTTTC	CASSVGLAGEGGANVLTF
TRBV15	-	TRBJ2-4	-	TGTGCCACCAGCGGGGGAGAAGGGGGAGCCAAAAACATTCAGTACTTC	CATSGGEGGAKNIQYF
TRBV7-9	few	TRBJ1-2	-	TGTGCCAGCAGCTTCCAGGGGAGCCGCCTATCCAACTATGGCTACACCTTC	CASSFQGSRLSNYGYTF
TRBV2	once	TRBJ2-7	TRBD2	TGTGCCAGCAGTGAGGCCCTGGCGGGACTAGACTACGAGCAGTACTTC	CASSEALAGLDYEQYF
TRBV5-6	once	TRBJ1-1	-	TGTGCCAGCAGCTGGGAACAGGGAGTGGGTGAAGCTTTCTTT	CASSWEQGVGEAFF
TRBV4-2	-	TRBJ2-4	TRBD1	TGTGCCAGCAGCCAAGGACAGGGGGACATTCAGTACTTC	CASSQGQGDIQYF
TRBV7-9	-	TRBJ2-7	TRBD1	TGTGCCAGCAGCTTCCTCCTCCGGGACAGGGGTTACGAGCAGTACTTC	CASSFLLRDRGYEQYF
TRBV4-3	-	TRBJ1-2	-	TGCGCCAGCAGCCAAGATCTCGGGTCTGGGGGCTACACCTTC	CASSQDLGSGGYTF
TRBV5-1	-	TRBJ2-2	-	TGCGCCAGCAGCCAGGACTCGAACACCGGGGAGCTGTTTTTT	CASSQDSNTGELFF
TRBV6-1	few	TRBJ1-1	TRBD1	TGTGCCAGCAGTGAGGGAATTAGACAGGGGTCTTTGGACACTGAAGCTTTCTTT	CASSEGIRQGSLDTEAFF
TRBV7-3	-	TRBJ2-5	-	TGTGCCAGCAGCTGGGGTGGAGGGTCAGAGACCCAGTACTTC	CASSWGGGSETQYF
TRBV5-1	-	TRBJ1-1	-	TGCGCCAGCAGCTCCTCGACAGTTAACACTGAAGCTTTCTTT	CASSSSTVNTEAFF
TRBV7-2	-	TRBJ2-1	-	TGTGCCAGCAGCCGACTCGGGGGGCAGAATGAGCAGTTCTTC	CASSRLGGQNEQFF
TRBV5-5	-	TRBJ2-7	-	TGTGCCAGCAGCTTGGTCGGGTCCGAGCAGTACTTC	CASSLVGSEQYF
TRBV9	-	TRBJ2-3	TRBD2	TGTGCCAGCAGCGTAGCTACAGGGACTAGCGGGAGCCAGGGGGGAAGGGATACGCAGTATTTT	CASSVATGTSGSQGGRDTQYF
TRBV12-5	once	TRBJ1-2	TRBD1	TGTGCTAGTGGTTTACTACAGGGGATCTATGGCTACACCTTC	CASGLLQGIYGYTF
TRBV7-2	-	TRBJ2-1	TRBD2	TGTGCCAGCAGCACCGACTCGGCGGGAGTCTGGAATGAGCAGTTCTTC	CASSTDSAGVWNEQFF
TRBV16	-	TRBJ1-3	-	TGTGCCAGCAGCCGTAACCCTGATGGGGCGAGAAACACCATATATTTT	CASSRNPDGARNTIYF
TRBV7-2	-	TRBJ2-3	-	TGTGCCAGCAGCTTAGCGTCCCAGGGGACGGATACGCAGTATTTT	CASSLASQGTDTQYF
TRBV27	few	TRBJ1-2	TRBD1	TGTGCCAGCAGTTTTGGGACAGGGTCTAACTATGGCTACACCTTC	CASSFGTGSNYGYTF
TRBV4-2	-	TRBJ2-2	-	TGTGCCAGCAGCCAAGATAGCGTTCGGGCCGGGGAGCTGTTTTTT	CASSQDSVRAGELFF
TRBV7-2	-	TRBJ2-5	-	TGTGCCAGCAGCTTGAACGGACAGACCCAAGAGACCCAGTACTTC	CASSLNGQTQETQYF
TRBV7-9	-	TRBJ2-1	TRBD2	TGTGCCAGCCGAGCGGGAGTTAATGAGCAGTTCTTC	CASRAGVNEQFF
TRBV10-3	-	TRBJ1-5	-	TGTGCCATCAGTCCTGGGGGGGTCACTAGCAATCAGCCCCAGCATTTT	CAISPGGVTSNQPQHF
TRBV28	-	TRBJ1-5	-	TGTGCCAAGCGGGACAAAATTGCCAATCAGCCCCAGCATTTT	CAKRDKIANQPQHF
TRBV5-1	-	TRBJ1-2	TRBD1	TGCGCCAGCAGTTCCCGGGACAGGGACTATGGCTACACCTTC	CASSSRDRDYGYTF
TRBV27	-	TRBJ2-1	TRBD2	TGTGCCAGCAGTTCGACCAAGCGGGGCGGGCCCTACAATGAGCAGTTCTTC	CASSSTKRGGPYNEQFF
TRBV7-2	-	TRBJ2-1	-	TGTGCCAGCAGCCCGCAGGGGGCGGGAGGGCGGAATGAGCAGTTCTTC	CASSPQGAGGRNEQFF
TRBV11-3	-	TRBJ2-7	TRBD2	TGTGCCAGCAGCTTAGCTGGGACTAGCGGGAGTTCCTACGAGCAGTACTTC	CASSLAGTSGSSYEQYF
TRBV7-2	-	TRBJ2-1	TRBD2	TGTGCCAGCAGCCAGGGACTAGCGGGAGTGAATGAGCAGTTCTTC	CASSQGLAGVNEQFF
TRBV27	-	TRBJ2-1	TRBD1	TGTGCCAGTGGGACAGGTTGGATCAATGAGCAGTTCTTC	CASGTGWINEQFF